A single TCR beta chain is shown here with its context. This record belongs to a study of blood T cell repertoires in COVID-19. Across the study: The United States, Italy and Spain provided the acute and convalescent COVID-19 samples. PBMCs, B-cell-depleted T cells, or T cells provided the cDNA or gDNA that made up the material.

Source study methods: How many nucleated cells were present was estimated from reference gene primer amplification. Assay used: immunoSEQ multiplex PCR; TCRdb lists only in-frame clones, some missing. V and J calls and clone size are those listed in that table; D and trimming were worked out from the DNA. Among 230,000 or so clones listed, 83% were seen once. This CDR3 is 13 amino acids long. Germline V CDR1 and CDR2: KGHDR, SFDVKD. V was clipped by 3 bases and J by 0 bases, with 4 bases between them. The sequence was obtained from a man in his forties or fifties with active or convalescent COVID-19. Sequencing was performed on peripheral blood. The J gene is TRBJ1-1, the V gene TRBV24-1; D not resolved. The CDR3 DNA follows: TGTGCCACCAGTGATATCATGAACACTGAAGCTTTCTTT. This encodes CATSDIMNTEAFF.